This TCR beta chain comes out of a study of identical twins. Study conclusions and caveats: The study found weaker excess twin sharing in beta out-of-frame sequences.

TCRdb redid the calling of the 5' RACE reads with MiXCR, one entry per CDR3 protein. Of roughly 1.6 million distinct CDR3 sequences in the sample, about 32% were seen once. This clonotype has only a few counts. Its antigen is not identified. Germline CDR1 is LGHDT and CDR2 is YNNKEL (reference sequence). The length of the CDR3 is 16 residues. Losses at the gene ends were 0 bases for V and 4 bases for J; bases not matched to a gene: 7. The sequencing input was cord blood. This clonotype was sampled from a newborn girl in good health. This chain joins TRBV3-1 and TRBJ1-2; 8 bases agree with TRBD1. The DNA for the CDR3 is TGTGCCAGCAGCCAAGAAGGGCAGGGGGCTTTCTATGGCTACACCTTC. Amino acid sequence: CASSQEGQGAFYGYTF.